The 2 T cell receptor beta chains listed next were all sequenced from one sample in a study of breast tumors, draining lymph nodes, adjacent tissues (dated by TCRdb to the mid-2010s). Library generation was performed with multiplex PCR. Reads for this sample came from an Illumina HiSeq 2000. The public reads were quality trimmed at Q25 with fastp and then assembled into clones with MiXCR by TCRdb, keeping productive beta chains. Merged by CDR3 protein, the rows form single entries marked with the most common genes and DNA. This sample holds about 7,600 distinct CDR3 sequences; around 70% were observed only once. Clones ranked in the top ten supply roughly 41% of the sample. The sample was tumor-adjacent breast tissue. Source of these receptors: a female donor with breast cancer. Some clones in this sample may be carry-over from other donors' samples.

In its sample, this clonotype ranks as medium-sized (0.01 to 0.1%). The chain has TRBV7-2 and TRBJ2-7; D gene unclear. The V end lost 0 bases, the J end lost 3 bases, and 6 bases lay between the germline ends. The germline CDR1 and CDR2 sequences are SGHTA and FQGNSA. The CDR3 is 13 amino acids. The CDR3 here is CASSLAGNYEQYF. In DNA form, the CDR3 reads TGTGCCAGCAGCTTAGCAGGGAACTACGAGCAGTACTTC. Supplemented by reference TRBV7-2 and TRBJ2-7, the full variable domain reads GAGVSQSPSNKVTEKGKDVELRCDPISGHTALYWYRQSLGQGLEFLIYFQGNSAPDKSGLPSDRFSAERTGGSVSTLTIQRTQQEDSAVYLCASSLAGNYEQYFGPGTRLTVT.

The genes are TRBV10-2 and TRBJ1-2; D possibly corresponds to TRBD1 (5 bases). The V gene's germline CDR1 is WSHSY and CDR2 SAAADI. The CDR3 runs to 14 residues. The germline V and J ends were trimmed by 0 bases and 8 bases, with 13 bases remaining between them. This CDR3 reads CASSESGGDVGYTF. CDR3 in DNA: TGCGCCAGCAGTGAGTCGGGAGGGGACGTCGGCTACACCTTC.